The 14 T cell receptor beta chains given below trace back to one sample, sequenced in a study of blood T cell repertoires in COVID-19. This table comes from immunoSEQ multiplex PCR, and its TCRdb copy is limited to in-frame clones, with some not included. Of about 220,000 clones in the sample, around four fifths were seen once. Sequencing used peripheral blood. All receptors derive from a woman aged 45-65 years with acute or convalescent COVID-19.

The count of this clone is one. CDR3 coding DNA: TGTGCCAGCAGTTGGAAAGTGGGCGACACCGGGGAGCTGTTTTTT. This gives the protein CASSWKVGDTGELFF. This chain links TRBV6-6 with TRBJ2-2; D gene ambiguous. The CDR3 has 15 residues. V was shortened by 4 bases and J by 3 bases, with 12 bases between the two germline ends. The germline V gene encodes CDR1 MNHNY and CDR2 SVGAGI (reference sequence).

The rearrangement joins TRBV27 to TRBJ2-7; TRBD2 matches 7 bases. J was trimmed by 1 base and V by 5 bases; bases with no gene match: 5. This CDR3 spans 14 amino acids. Germline V gene lookup returns CDR1 MNHEY and CDR2 SMNVEV (reference sequence). CDR3 DNA: TGTGCCAGCAGTGGACTAGGTTGGTCCTACGAGCAGTACTTC. Protein product: CASSGLGWSYEQYF.

The rearrangement uses TRBV5-4 and TRBJ2-1, with 13 positions matching TRBD2. The CDR3 extends over 15 amino acids. Per germline, CDR1 SGHNT and CDR2 YYREEE (reference sequence). Losses at the gene ends were 5 bases for V and 5 bases for J; bases not matched to a gene: 4. CDR3 protein: CASSSGLAGDNEQFF. The CDR3 DNA reads as TGTGCCAGCAGTTCAGGACTAGCGGGAGACAATGAGCAGTTCTTC.

Only a few counts were recorded for this clone. V is TRBV5-1 and J is TRBJ2-7; TRBD1 is a possible D gene (9 bases). Germline CDR1 reads SGHRS; CDR2 reads YFSETQ. V was trimmed by 4 bases and J by 1 base, leaving 15 bases between them. CDR3 length: 15 residues. The DNA of the CDR3 is TGCGCCAGCAGCCCGGGGGGGACAGGGTCCTACGAGCAGTACTTC. Protein sequence: CASSPGGTGSYEQYF.

This clone has more than one count but fewer than ten. The rearrangement uses TRBV11-2 and TRBJ1-1, with D hard to call. Trimming left V 4 bases short and J 5 bases short, with 14 bases between. Germline V gene data show CDR1 as SGHAT and CDR2 as FQNNGV. CDR3 length: 14 amino acids. The CDR3 region has the DNA TGTGCCAGCAGCTACCCACCTTGGGAGACTGAAGCTTTCTTT. This encodes CASSYPPWETEAFF. Supplemented by reference TRBV11-2 and TRBJ1-1, the full variable domain reads EAGVAQSPRYKIIEKRQSVAFWCNPISGHATLYWYQQILGQGPKLLIQFQNNGVVDDSQLPKDRFSAERLKGVDSTLKIQPAKLEDSAVYLCASSYPPWETEAFFGQGTRLTVV.

This rearrangement joins TRBV19 to TRBJ2-3, with a possible D match to TRBD1 (6 bases). The germline CDR1 and CDR2 sequences are LNHDA and SQIVND (reference sequence). The CDR3 length is 12 residues. The V and J ends lost 11 bases and 2 bases respectively, with 11 bases between them. The DNA for the CDR3 is TGTGCCCACAGGGTTAACACAGATACGCAGTATTTT. It specifies CAHRVNTDTQYF.

The chain carries TRBV3-1 (or the pseudogene TRBV3-2) and TRBJ1-1; 9 bases are a match to TRBD1. Germline V CDR1 and CDR2: LGHDT, YNNKEL (reference sequence). CDR3 length: 17 residues. Losses at the gene ends were 4 bases for V and 2 bases for J; bases not matched to a gene: 11. The CDR3 coding sequence is TGTGCCAGCAGCCCCCCTAGGTTGGGACAGGGTAACACTGAAGCTTTCTTT. This sequence encodes CASSPPRLGQGNTEAFF.

This clone was detected only once. J is TRBJ2-1 and V is TRBV27; 7 positions match TRBD2. The CDR3 totals 16 residues. Germline V gives CDR1 MNHEY, CDR2 SMNVEV (reference sequence). Trimming cost V 5 bases and J 0 bases; bases outside gene matches: 7. The CDR3 loop is CASSPWGTTSYNEQFF. The CDR3 coding sequence is TGTGCCAGCAGTCCATGGGGGACTACCTCCTACAATGAGCAGTTCTTC.

The chain recombines TRBV29-1 with TRBJ1-2, with 8 bases aligning to TRBD1. J lost 5 bases, V lost 7 bases, and 15 bases had no gene match. Germline lookup yields CDR1 SQVTM and CDR2 ANQGSEA. The CDR3 has 15 amino acids. The CDR3 DNA is TGCAGCGCTGGCCCTACCGAACAGGGGGGTTATGGCTACACCTTC. This gives the protein CSAGPTEQGGYGYTF.

The V and J genes are TRBV19 and TRBJ2-1; D might be TRBD1 (7 bases). The CDR3 has 13 residues. Germline CDR1 LNHDA, CDR2 SQIVND (reference sequence). V shed 5 bases and J shed 10 bases, with 15 bases lying between them. For the CDR3, the DNA is TGTGCCAGTAGTGCAACAGGGGAGGACGAGCAGTTCTTC. This sequence encodes CASSATGEDEQFF.

V usage is TRBV7-2 and J usage is TRBJ2-7; TRBD1 aligns across 8 bases. Germline CDR1 reads SGHTA; CDR2 reads FQGNSA. The CDR3 runs 14 residues. V lost 5 bases and J lost 6; bases outside the gene matches: 9. The CDR3 DNA sequence: TGTGCCAGCAGCCCCCGGACAGGGTTCGGCGAGCAGTACTTC. Its protein is CASSPRTGFGEQYF. Complete variable domain (other parts from reference TRBV7-2 and TRBJ2-7): GAGVSQSPSNKVTEKGKDVELRCDPISGHTALYWYRQSLGQGLEFLIYFQGNSAPDKSGLPSDRFSAERTGGSVSTLTIQRTQQEDSAVYLCASSPRTGFGEQYFGPGTRLTVT.

CDR3 bases: TGTGCCAGCAGCTTAGGATCCCTAGGTGGAAGCGAGCAGTACTTC. Amino acid sequence: CASSLGSLGGSEQYF. The chain recombines TRBV11-2 with TRBJ2-7; no definite D call. The CDR3 runs 15 residues. Trimming left V 1 base short and J 6 bases short, with 16 bases between. Germline assignment: CDR1 SGHAT and CDR2 FQNNGV.

V and J are TRBV2 and TRBJ1-5; TRBD1 might be the D (5 bases). This CDR3 region has 14 residues. Germline values: CDR1 SNHLY, CDR2 FYNNEI. Trimming pared 5 bases from V and 2 bases from J, leaving 10 bases between. The CDR3 sequence: CASSSEGGNQPQHF. Written as DNA, the CDR3 is TGTGCCAGCAGTTCCGAAGGGGGCAATCAGCCCCAGCATTTT.

This clone appeared a single time. The chain uses TRBV11-2 and TRBJ1-4, with D unclear. This CDR3 contains 17 residues. CDR1 is SGHAT and CDR2 is FQNNGV in the germline V gene. The V end lost 1 base, the J end lost 2 bases, and 14 bases lay between the germline ends. The CDR3 loop reads CASSLAAGSATNEKLFF. CDR3 coding DNA: TGTGCCAGCAGCTTAGCGGCGGGAAGCGCTACTAATGAAAAACTGTTTTTT.